The rows below give T cell receptor beta chains drawn from one sample of a study of blood T cell repertoires in COVID-19. Produced via immunoSEQ multiplex PCR; TCRdb's table is partial and in-frame only. The sample carries over 120,000 clones, roughly 84% recorded once. Sequenced material: peripheral blood. These receptors came from a man aged 60 to 69 with active or convalescent COVID-19. Both conserved end residues are part of each CDR3. The D gene is left open where the match is weak. Clone sizes are given selectively: once, few, many, or a class where the clone is expanded.

>TRBD2|TRBV15|TRBJ2-3|few
TGTGCCACCAGCAGAGATTCGGTTTTCGGACTAGCGGGAGCAGATACGCAGTATTTT
CATSRDSVFGLAGADTQYF
>-|TRBV11-3|TRBJ1-2|-
TGTGCCAGCAGCAAACAGAGCAACTATGGCTACACCTTC
CASSKQSNYGYTF
>TRBD1|TRBV12-3/TRBV12-4|TRBJ1-6|-
TGTGCCAGCAGTCGACAGGGGGATTCACCCCTCCACTTT
CASSRQGDSPLHF
>TRBD1|TRBV4-3|TRBJ1-2|-
TGCGCCAGCAGCCAAATGGGGACAGCCTCCTATGGCTACACCTTC
CASSQMGTASYGYTF
>-|TRBV11-2|TRBJ1-1|few
TGTGCCAGCAGCTTAGTTCCGGGTGGTGAAGCTTTCTTT
CASSLVPGGEAFF
>TRBD2|TRBV7-9|TRBJ2-5|-
TGTGCCAGCAGCTTCGGGGGGGAGACCCAGTACTTC
CASSFGGETQYF
>-|TRBV10-2|TRBJ1-1|once
TGCGCCAGTGTCACAGACAACACTGAAGCTTTCTTT
CASVTDNTEAFF
>TRBD1|TRBV5-1|TRBJ2-2|-
TGCGCCAGCAGTGCCGGGACAGCCGCGAACACCGGGGAGCTGTTTTTT
CASSAGTAANTGELFF
>-|TRBV5-1|TRBJ2-1|-
TGCGCCAGCAGCTTGGTATGGGAGCAGGATGAGCAGTTCTTC
CASSLVWEQDEQFF
>-|TRBV6-6|TRBJ2-2|once
TGTGCCAGCAGTTATGGGGGGGGCCGGGACACCGGGGAGCTGTTTTTT
CASSYGGGRDTGELFF
>TRBD1|TRBV27|TRBJ1-2|-
TGTGCCAGCGTTGGGGACAGGGCTTCTGGCTACACCTTC
CASVGDRASGYTF
>-|TRBV28|TRBJ2-2|-
TGTGCCAGCAGTTACCCCCTAAGACTGGCGAACACCGGGGAGCTGTTTTTT
CASSYPLRLANTGELFF
>TRBD1|TRBV7-2|TRBJ1-1|-
TGTGCCAGCAGCTTAAGGTCCAGGGGGTTGATGAACACTGAAGCTTTCTTT
CASSLRSRGLMNTEAFF
>-|TRBV28|TRBJ1-1|-
TGTGCCAGCACATTCGGGAGCTCGAACACTGAAGCTTTCTTT
CASTFGSSNTEAFF
>TRBD2|TRBV30|TRBJ2-1|-
TGTGCCTGGGGGGGGTCTAGCGGGAGACGGCTCAATGAGCAGTTCTTC
CAWGGSSGRRLNEQFF
>-|TRBV18|TRBJ1-4|once
TGTGCCAGCTCACCAGGGCGTAATGAAAAACTGTTTTTT
CASSPGRNEKLFF
>-|TRBV15|TRBJ2-1|-
TGTGCCACCAGCAGAGATCGCCAGGGGTCCTACAATGAGCAGTTCTTC
CATSRDRQGSYNEQFF
>-|TRBV7-2|TRBJ2-1|-
TGTGCCAGCAGCTTAACCCGAGCTAGCAATGAGCAGTTCTTC
CASSLTRASNEQFF
>-|TRBV11-3|TRBJ1-2|-
TGTGCCAGCAGCTTAGCCGGAGAAGGCTACACCTTC
CASSLAGEGYTF
>-|TRBV19|TRBJ1-2|-
TGTGCCAGTAACCCCGACAGAAGCTTCTATGGCTACACCTTC
CASNPDRSFYGYTF
>TRBD2|TRBV9|TRBJ2-2|-
TGTGCCAGCAGCCACGACCCCTTGCGGGAGGGTGGCACCGGGGAGCTGTTTTTT
CASSHDPLREGGTGELFF
>-|TRBV14|TRBJ1-1|-
TGTGCCAGCAGCCAATACGTTAGGAGTGAAGCTTTCTTT
CASSQYVRSEAFF
>-|TRBV6-6|TRBJ2-1|-
TGTGCCAGCAGTTTACAGGGCACTGAGCAGTTCTTC
CASSLQGTEQFF
>-|TRBV15|TRBJ2-5|-
TGTGCCACCAGTAAACAGCAAGAGACCCAGTACTTC
CATSKQQETQYF